The 14 T cell receptor beta chains listed next were all sequenced from one sample in a study of shared clonotypes between healthy human individuals. Measured with immunoSEQ multiplex PCR; TCRdb has only the in-frame clones, and not every one. The sample shows about 1.5 million clones, 95% to 99% of them seen only once. What was sequenced was naive CD4+ T cells sorted from blood. Specified subset: CD45RA+ positively selected. These receptors came from a young man in good health.

This chain links TRBV28 with TRBJ2-7, with D possibly being TRBD1 or TRBD2 (5 bases each). V dropped 7 bases and J dropped 6 bases, with 13 bases sitting between them. There are 12 residues in the CDR3. Germline lookup yields CDR1 MDHEN and CDR2 SYDVKM. CDR3 sequence: CASTLGVGEQYF. CDR3 DNA sequence: TGTGCCAGCACCTTGGGGGTCGGCGAGCAGTACTTC. Combining the CDR3 with reference TRBV28 and TRBJ2-7 gives the whole variable domain DVKVTQSSRYLVKRTGEKVFLECVQDMDHENMFWYRQDPGLGLRLIYFSYDVKMKEKGDIPEGYSVSREKKERFSLILESASTNQTSMYLCASTLGVGEQYFGPGTRLTVT.

This clone has only one observation. The chain combines TRBV6-1 with TRBJ2-7; no clear D. The CDR3 has 13 amino acids. The germline V gene encodes CDR1 MNHNS and CDR2 SASEGT. With 6 bases removed from V and 0 bases from J, the gap between germline ends came to 9 bases. The CDR3 coding sequence is TGTGCCAGCAGCCCTTCTCCCTCCTACGAGCAGTACTTC. Its protein is CASSPSPSYEQYF.

This sequence joins TRBV7-2 and TRBJ2-7, with D perhaps being TRBD1 or TRBD2 (5 bases each). CDR1 and CDR2 from the germline V gene are SGHTA and FQGNSA. The V end lost 5 bases, the J end lost 4 bases, and 18 bases lay between the germline ends. The CDR3 covers 15 residues. The CDR3 protein is CASSNTGTVVYEQYF. CDR3 bases: TGTGCCAGCAGCAACACCGGGACGGTCGTATACGAGCAGTACTTC. The complete variable domain, with remaining parts taken from reference TRBV7-2 and TRBJ2-7, reads GAGVSQSPSNKVTEKGKDVELRCDPISGHTALYWYRQSLGQGLEFLIYFQGNSAPDKSGLPSDRFSAERTGGSVSTLTIQRTQQEDSAVYLCASSNTGTVVYEQYFGPGTRLTVT.

To note about this clone: Additional DNA sequences in this sample encode the identical CDR3. The rearrangement links TRBV5-5 to TRBJ2-1; maybe TRBD2 (5 bases). Trimming took 0 bases from V and 0 from J, leaving 7 bases between them. Per germline, CDR1 SGHKS and CDR2 YYEKEE (reference sequence). The CDR3 sequence is 15 residues long. The CDR3 DNA reads as TGTGCCAGCAGCTTGGGAGGGAGCTCCTACAATGAGCAGTTCTTC. This gives the protein CASSLGGSSYNEQFF.

The V and J genes are TRBV2 and TRBJ1-5; TRBD1 is a possible D gene (5 bases). The CDR3 has 14 amino acids. The germline V and J ends were trimmed by 3 bases and 6 bases, with 12 bases remaining between them. Germline CDR1 reads SNHLY; CDR2 reads FYNNEI. The CDR3 DNA reads as TGTGCCAGCAGTGAGGGGCAGGCCCGTCAGCCCCAGCATTTT. Translation gives CASSEGQARQPQHF.

The gene calls are TRBV10-3 and TRBJ2-7; TRBD1 agrees at 7 bases. In germline, CDR1 is ENHRY, CDR2 SYGVKD. Trimming cost V 2 bases and J 2 bases; bases outside gene matches: 6. There are 15 residues in the CDR3. The CDR3 sequence is CAISERPTGPYEQYF. The CDR3 DNA reads as TGTGCCATCAGTGAGCGCCCGACAGGGCCCTACGAGCAGTACTTC.

The CDR3 reads CASNRGQGSPTVAYEQYF. The CDR3 DNA reads as TGTGCCAGCAACCGGGGACAGGGATCCCCAACGGTAGCCTACGAGCAGTACTTC. The V call is TRBV27, the J call TRBJ2-7; 9 bases align to TRBD1. With 7 bases clipped from V and 2 bases from J, the junction kept 18 bases outside the gene matches. CDR3 length: 18 residues. Germline CDR1 MNHEY, CDR2 SMNVEV (reference sequence).

The chain combines TRBV7-9 with TRBJ1-1, with 8 bases lining up with TRBD1. The CDR3 is made up of 17 amino acids. V dropped 4 bases and J dropped 4; count of bases not matched to a gene: 14. Germline lookup yields CDR1 SEHNR and CDR2 FQNEAQ (reference sequence). The CDR3 region has the DNA TGTGCCAGCAGCTCACCGACAGGGGACCGCTGGGGCACTGAAGCTTTCTTT. This codes for CASSSPTGDRWGTEAFF.

The chain links TRBV4-2 to TRBJ2-2, with a tentative D call TRBD2 (6 bases). The CDR3 runs to 14 residues. The V and J ends lost 8 bases and 5 bases respectively, with 15 bases between them. CDR1 is LGHNA and CDR2 is YNFKEQ in the germline V gene. The CDR3 reads CASAEGEETGELFF. The CDR3 region has the DNA TGTGCCAGCGCAGAAGGGGAGGAGACCGGGGAGCTGTTTTTT.

The chain carries TRBV30 and TRBJ2-7; the D is unclear. Looked up from germline, CDR1 is GTSNPN and CDR2 is SVGIG (reference sequence). V was cut by 1 base and J by 4 bases, with 8 bases left in between. This CDR3 region has 12 residues. CDR3 residues: CAWSATSYEQYF. Written as DNA, the CDR3 is TGTGCCTGGAGTGCCACTTCATACGAGCAGTACTTC.

The chain couples TRBV6-6 to TRBJ2-2, with D tentatively TRBD2 (5 bases). Per the germline V gene, CDR1 is MNHNY and CDR2 is SVGAGI (reference sequence). The V gene lost 7 bases and the J gene lost 8 bases, with 14 bases spanning the gap. The CDR3 loop spans 13 amino acids. This chain's CDR3 is CASNRGNLGELFF. CDR3 coding DNA: TGTGCCAGCAACAGAGGGAACTTGGGGGAGCTGTTTTTT.

The chain has TRBV18 and TRBJ2-1, with 7 bases identical to TRBD1. After removal of 2 bases from V and 0 bases from J, the junction contained 7 bases not matched to a gene. There are 17 residues in the CDR3. The germline V gene has CDR1 KGHSH and CDR2 LQKENI. The CDR3 is CASSPFARDSSYNEQFF. Written as DNA, the CDR3 is TGTGCCAGCTCACCATTTGCCCGGGACAGCTCCTACAATGAGCAGTTCTTC.

The chain employs TRBV9 and TRBJ2-3; 9 bases match TRBD2. Trimming at V came to 0 bases and at J to 3 bases, leaving 5 bases not matched to a gene. Germline V lookup: CDR1 SGDLS, CDR2 YYNGEE. This CDR3 is 16 amino acids long. CDR3 amino acids: CASSVGSSGKTDTQYF. For the CDR3, the DNA is TGTGCCAGCAGCGTAGGCTCTAGCGGGAAGACAGATACGCAGTATTTT.

As to this clone: Other nucleotide sequences in the sample specify the same CDR3. The rearrangement uses TRBV7-9 and TRBJ1-1, with 7 bases fitting TRBD1. In germline, CDR1 is SEHNR, CDR2 FQNEAQ (reference sequence). The V and J ends lost 1 base and 3 bases, in that order; junction bases with no gene match: 2. This CDR3 is 14 amino acids long. The CDR3 loop reads CASSLVQGDTEAFF. CDR3 in DNA: TGTGCCAGCAGCTTAGTGCAGGGGGACACTGAAGCTTTCTTT.